This TCR beta chain was obtained from a study of CD8 T cells in Susac syndrome. RNA, at about 0.45 to 1 ug, was reverse transcribed with random hexamers. The authors amplified TCR beta CDR3 across 54 Vbeta and 13 Jbeta using immunoSEQ multiplex PCR. TCRdb passed the immunoSEQ multiplex PCR reads through MiXCR, listing each CDR3 protein once. Counted here are some 160,000 distinct CDR3 sequences, under 95% occurring once; the ten biggest clones make up under 0.085%. This clonotype was detected once. The healthy controls were matched to patients by age and sex. The CDR3 has 16 amino acids. Trimming removed 4 bases from V and 4 bases from J; junction bases left unmatched: 10. Germline V gene lookup returns CDR1 SQVTM and CDR2 ANQGSEA.

The source is a human donor in good health. The gene calls are TRBV29-1 and TRBJ1-2; TRBD1 matches at 12 bases. Sequenced sample: CD4+ T cells from PBMCs. The CDR3 DNA reads as TGCAGCGTTGTTACCGGGACAGGGGGCTCTGTCTATGGCTACACCTTC. Its translation: CSVVTGTGGSVYGYTF.